Presented here are 3 T cell receptor beta chains from one specimen sequenced in a study of cytomegalovirus exposure and HLA in healthy donors. Primers: 60 Vbeta forward and 13 Jbeta reverse. This table comes from immunoSEQ multiplex PCR, and its TCRdb copy is limited to in-frame clones, with some not included. Of about 140,000 clones in the sample, about 84% were seen once. What was sequenced was PBMCs. These receptors were taken from a man aged 45-65 years in good health and CMV-seronegative.

V is TRBV5-1 and J is TRBJ2-7, with 7 nucleotides matching TRBD1. Germline CDR1 SGHRS, CDR2 YFSETQ. The CDR3 is made up of 14 amino acids. With V trimmed by 2 bases and J by 1 base, 3 bases remained unmatched. In DNA form, the CDR3 reads TGCGCCAGCAGCTTCGGGACAGAATCCTACGAGCAGTACTTC. As protein: CASSFGTESYEQYF.

This clone was observed once. V usage is TRBV7-9 and J usage is TRBJ1-5; D ambiguous. CDR1 and CDR2 from the germline V gene are SEHNR and FQNEAQ (reference sequence). This CDR3 comprises 13 residues. Deletions cut 7 bases from V and 6 bases from J, with 13 bases between. The CDR3 here is CASTASGSQPQHF. CDR3 in DNA: TGTGCCAGCACCGCGAGCGGGAGTCAGCCCCAGCATTTT.

The chain links TRBV28 to TRBJ2-7; perhaps TRBD1 as D (6 bases). The CDR3 runs to 15 residues. The V gene's germline CDR1 is MDHEN and CDR2 SYDVKM. Trimming shortened V by 4 bases and J by 0 bases, and 13 bases separated the two germline ends. CDR3 loop: CASSWDTGSSYEQYF. CDR3 nucleotides: TGTGCCAGCAGTTGGGACACAGGGAGCTCCTACGAGCAGTACTTC.